The 10 T cell receptor beta chains in this list originate from one sample, sequenced in a study of vaccination and CD4 T cells after COVID-19. Cultured CD4+ T cell DNA underwent sequencing with the Oncomine TCR Beta short-read assay. One entry per CDR3 protein, called by TCRdb with MiXCR from the PCR reads. This sample has roughly 14,000 distinct CDR3 sequences, with about 35% found just once. Their recognized antigens are unknown. Treatment denoted: approximately nine-day PBMC culture with coronavirus spike peptide pools or control peptides (ViraFEST assay). The specimen sequenced was cultured CD4+ T cells from blood. These TCRs come from a human donor with COVID-19.

The gene calls are TRBV7-2 and TRBJ2-7; D remains unclear. This CDR3 comprises 14 residues. Germline CDR1 is SGHTA and CDR2 is FQGNSA. Trimming removed 2 bases from V and 3 bases from J, with 11 bases in between. The CDR3, as DNA: TGTGCCAGCAGCTTACCCTCACTCCTCTACGAGCAGTACTTC. Amino acid sequence: CASSLPSLLYEQYF.

The chain has TRBV5-1 and TRBJ2-5; 11 bases match TRBD1. Looked up from germline, CDR1 is SGHRS and CDR2 is YFSETQ. With V trimmed by 4 bases and J by 0 bases, 11 bases remained unmatched. The length of the CDR3 is 18 residues. The CDR3, as DNA: TGCGCCAGCAGCGCCATGGGACAGGGGGTTGCCAACCAAGAGACCCAGTACTTC. The encoded protein is CASSAMGQGVANQETQYF.

This rearrangement joins TRBV20-1 to TRBJ1-5; D is undetermined. CDR3 length: 14 amino acids. CDR1 and CDR2 from the germline V gene are DFQATT and SNEGSKA (reference sequence). Trimming removed 0 bases from V and 0 bases from J, with 6 bases in between. CDR3 sequence: CSAREGNSNQPQHF. DNA for the CDR3: TGCAGTGCTAGAGAAGGAAATAGCAATCAGCCCCAGCATTTT.

This clonotype was picked up a small number of times. The chain joins TRBV29-1 to TRBJ1-1; D not certain. Trimming took 3 bases from V and 0 from J, leaving 5 bases between them. CDR1 and CDR2 (germline): SQVTM, ANQGSEA. This CDR3 region has 12 residues. CDR3 loop: CSVDRVNTEAFF. For the CDR3, the DNA is TGCAGCGTTGATCGTGTGAACACTGAAGCTTTCTTT.

This clonotype was seen more than once but under ten times. The V gene is TRBV20-1, the J gene TRBJ1-6; 8 bases agree with TRBD1. Germline V gene lookup returns CDR1 DFQATT and CDR2 SNEGSKA (reference sequence). CDR3 length: 16 amino acids. The junction had 9 bases not matched to a gene; V was cut back by 1 base and J by 7 bases. The CDR3 loop is CSARGNRGIRNSPLHF. The CDR3 DNA follows: TGCAGTGCTAGAGGTAACAGGGGGATAAGGAATTCACCCCTCCACTTT.

This chain joins TRBV15 and TRBJ1-1; unclear D gene. V was pared by 4 bases and J by 6 bases, with 12 bases between. This CDR3 is built from 13 residues. Germline CDR1 and CDR2: LNHNV and YYDKDF (reference sequence). Written as DNA, the CDR3 is TGTGCCACCAGCACCCTGGCTAACGCTGAAGCTTTCTTT. Its translation is CATSTLANAEAFF.

The chain has TRBV6-2 or TRBV6-3 and TRBJ2-7; a possible D gene is TRBD1 (6 bases). In germline, CDR1 is MNHEY, CDR2 SVGEGT. V was cut by 0 bases and J by 2 bases, with 11 bases left in between. This CDR3 has 15 residues. Here the CDR3 reads CASSYSWGRTYEQYF. The CDR3 nucleotides read TGTGCCAGCAGTTACTCGTGGGGGCGAACCTACGAGCAGTACTTC.

This clonotype was counted between two and nine times. The V and J genes are TRBV6-1 and TRBJ1-4, with a weak D call TRBD1 (5 bases). From germline, CDR1 is MNHNS and CDR2 SASEGT. The CDR3 length is 15 residues. V was pared by 5 bases and J by 8 bases, with 18 bases between. The CDR3 nucleotides are TGTGCCAGCAGTCCCGGATTCGGGGGTGGGGAAAAACTGTTTTTT. This gives the protein CASSPGFGGGEKLFF.

The CDR3, as DNA: TGTGCCAGCAGCTTGGGACAGATTAAAGAGACCCAGTACTTC. Translation gives CASSLGQIKETQYF. The chain couples TRBV5-4 to TRBJ2-5; the D gene is possibly TRBD1 (5 bases). V was pared by 0 bases and J by 3 bases, with 9 bases between. This CDR3 is built from 14 residues. Germline V gives CDR1 SGHNT, CDR2 YYREEE (reference sequence). Variable domain in full (rest from reference TRBV5-4 and TRBJ2-5): ETGVTQSPTHLIKTRGQQVTLRCSSQSGHNTVSWYQQALGQGPQFIFQYYREEENGRGNFPPRFSGLQFPNYSSELNVNALELDDSALYLCASSLGQIKETQYFGPGTRLLVL.

This clonotype was seen a few times. The rearrangement joins TRBV24-1 to TRBJ2-1; D unclear. The CDR3 totals 16 residues. V lost 3 bases, J lost 0 bases, and 11 bases lay in between. Germline values: CDR1 KGHDR, CDR2 SFDVKD. CDR3 bases: TGTGCCACCAGTGATGCGGCTACGACCTCCTACAATGAGCAGTTCTTC. Amino acid sequence: CATSDAATTSYNEQFF.